This T cell receptor beta chain was recorded in a study of blood T cell repertoires in COVID-19 (dated by TCRdb to the early 2020s). About the study as a whole: Samples from collaborators originated in the United States, Italy and Spain and spanned both the acute and convalescent phases of COVID-19. Subjects who had been exposed to COVID-19, were actively infected with it, or had recovered from it provided the deeply sampled blood TCRbeta repertoires that made up the dataset. The repertoires were released in a freely available public database meant as a resource for research on the immune response to SARS-CoV-2. Where available, HLA class I and class II types were taken from metadata supplied by the sample provider and were not determined by assay-based typing. Sample metadata almost always included a de-identified subject ID, COVID-19 status, age in years and sex. The samples were drawn from the first 160 participants of the ongoing ImmuneRACE study and from more than 1,000 subjects provided by 6 global collaborators. The prospective study material was composed of cDNA or gDNA derived from T cells, B-cell-depleted T cells, or PBMCs.

TCRbeta CDR3 regions were amplified from genomic DNA by means of the immunoSEQ Assay, a bias-controlled multiplex PCR. On the authors' methods: Nucleated cell counts per sample were estimated from amplification of reference gene primers within the assay. To quantify the absolute abundance of each unique TCRbeta CDR3 rearrangement, sequence reads were collapsed and filtered. For each sample, productive Simpson clonality was calculated by taking the square root of Simpson's diversity index across productive rearrangements. Drawn from immuneACCESS, this table holds only the in-frame rearrangements with V and J called that TCRdb kept. Clones are partly lost; checked studies trace under half to an unresolved V gene and leave the rest unexplained. V and J calls and clone size come straight from that table; D and trimming were deduced from the DNA. A total of around 140,000 clones appear in this sample, roughly 88% of them only once. The ten biggest clones cover approximately 2% of the sample.

What the research found in general, with its limitations: How much clinical and demographic metadata was included differed by source and by participant, and the metadata was provided uncurated.

Each collaborating institution followed its own protocols to collect whole blood in K2EDTA tubes. Collaborator samples were shipped for TCRbeta analysis as frozen whole blood, isolated PBMCs, or DNA extracted from either sample type. The CDR3 goes from the cysteine to the phenylalanine over 14 residues. Here the CDR3 DNA is all that survives: 42 bases in frame from base 1. CDR1 and CDR2, per the germline V gene, are SQVTM and ANQGSEA. V and J are trimmed by 0 bases and 6 bases, and the gene matches miss 5 bases of the junction. A word on this clone: Its specific antigen is unknown. Base-call qualities are not available, and no considerably larger clone is one nucleotide away.

The sequence was collected from a man in his 70s with active COVID-19. The rearranged segments are TRBV29-1 and TRBJ2-1, and TRBD2 matches 7 of the central bases. Sequencing input: peripheral blood. CDR3 sequence: CSVEDWTRGNEQFF. The sequenced DNA is TGCAGCGTTGAAGATTGGACTAGGGGCAATGAGCAGTTCTTC.